This T cell receptor beta chain was recorded in a study of blood T cells in healthy people across ages. Overall study findings and caveats: Roughly linear age-related decline in beta diversity appeared, significant by age about 40. Naive CD4+ cell counts and diversity both ran higher in long-lived than in aged donors. The diversity estimates, figures obtained from one million T cells, were considered underestimates.

Total RNA amounts of at least 6 micrograms were extracted per sample. Germline CDR1 reads MRHNA; CDR2 reads SNTAGT. The CDR3 is 15 amino acids. V trimming: 4 bases; J trimming: 1 base; junction bases outside the gene matches: 2. A second PCR of 7 to 11 cycles used a sample-barcoded 5' primer and a J-beta primer mix. TCRdb independently ran MiXCR on the 5' RACE reads; one entry per CDR3 protein. This table has fewer than 750,000 distinct CDR3 sequences, about 51% appearing once. With regard to this clonotype: What it binds is unknown.

The receptor's source is a woman older than 75 in good health. The sequencing input was blood. The V call is TRBV6-4, the J call TRBJ2-3, with 10 nucleotides matching TRBD2. Here the CDR3 reads CASSVGTSGTDTQYF. As DNA, the CDR3 is TGTGCCAGCAGTGTTGGGACTAGCGGCACAGATACGCAGTATTTT.